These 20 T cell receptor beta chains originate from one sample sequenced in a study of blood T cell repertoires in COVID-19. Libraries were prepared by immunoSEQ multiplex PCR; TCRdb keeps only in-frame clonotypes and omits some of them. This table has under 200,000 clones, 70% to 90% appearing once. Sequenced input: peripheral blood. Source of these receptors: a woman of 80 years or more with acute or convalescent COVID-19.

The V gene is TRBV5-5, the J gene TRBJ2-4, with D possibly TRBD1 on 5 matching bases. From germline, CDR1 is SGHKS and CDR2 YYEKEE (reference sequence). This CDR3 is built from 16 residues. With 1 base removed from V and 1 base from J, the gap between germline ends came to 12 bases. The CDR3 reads CASSLYAGMAKNIQYF. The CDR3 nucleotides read TGTGCCAGCAGCTTGTATGCAGGGATGGCCAAAAACATTCAGTACTTC.

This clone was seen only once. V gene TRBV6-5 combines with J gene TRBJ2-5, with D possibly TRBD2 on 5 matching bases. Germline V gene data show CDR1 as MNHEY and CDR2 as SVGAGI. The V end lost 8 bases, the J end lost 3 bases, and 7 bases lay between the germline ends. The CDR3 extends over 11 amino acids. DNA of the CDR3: TGTGCCAGCCACGGGGAAGAGACCCAGTACTTC. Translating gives CASHGEETQYF.

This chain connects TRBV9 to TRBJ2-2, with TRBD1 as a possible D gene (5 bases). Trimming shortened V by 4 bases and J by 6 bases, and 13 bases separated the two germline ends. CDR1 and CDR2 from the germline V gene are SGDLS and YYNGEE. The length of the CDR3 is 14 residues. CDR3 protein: CASSIQDLAGELFF. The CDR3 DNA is TGTGCCAGCAGCATACAGGATTTGGCCGGGGAGCTGTTTTTT.

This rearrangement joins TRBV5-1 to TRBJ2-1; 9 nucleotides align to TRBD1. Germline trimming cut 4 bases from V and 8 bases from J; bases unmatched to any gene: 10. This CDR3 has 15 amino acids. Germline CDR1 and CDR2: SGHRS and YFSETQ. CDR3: CASSTSGTGLDEQFF. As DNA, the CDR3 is TGCGCCAGCAGCACCTCCGGGACAGGGTTGGATGAGCAGTTCTTC.

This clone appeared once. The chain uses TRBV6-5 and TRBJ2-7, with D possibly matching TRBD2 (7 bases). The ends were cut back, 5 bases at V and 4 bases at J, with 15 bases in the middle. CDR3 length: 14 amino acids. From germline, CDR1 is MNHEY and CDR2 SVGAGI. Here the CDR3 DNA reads TGTGCCAGCAGTCTTGGAGGGGGGGAATACGAGCAGTACTTC. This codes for CASSLGGGEYEQYF.

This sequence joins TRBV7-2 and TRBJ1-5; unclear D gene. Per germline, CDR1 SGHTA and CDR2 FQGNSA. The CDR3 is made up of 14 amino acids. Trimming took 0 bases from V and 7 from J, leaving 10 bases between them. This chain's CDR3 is CASSLAPGGQPQHF. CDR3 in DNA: TGTGCCAGCAGCTTAGCTCCGGGCGGGCAGCCCCAGCATTTT.

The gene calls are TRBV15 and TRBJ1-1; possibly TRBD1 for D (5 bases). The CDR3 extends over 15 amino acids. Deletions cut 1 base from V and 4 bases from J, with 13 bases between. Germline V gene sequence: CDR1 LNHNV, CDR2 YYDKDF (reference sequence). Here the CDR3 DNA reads TGTGCCACCAGCAGAGGGGGCCGCGGGAGCACTGAAGCTTTCTTT. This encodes CATSRGGRGSTEAFF.

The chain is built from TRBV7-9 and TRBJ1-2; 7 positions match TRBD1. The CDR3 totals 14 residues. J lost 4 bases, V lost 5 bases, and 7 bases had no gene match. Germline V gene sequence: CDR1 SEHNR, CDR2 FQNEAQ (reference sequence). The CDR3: CASSGRDSSYGYTF. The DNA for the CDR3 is TGTGCCAGCAGCGGCCGGGACAGCTCCTATGGCTACACCTTC.

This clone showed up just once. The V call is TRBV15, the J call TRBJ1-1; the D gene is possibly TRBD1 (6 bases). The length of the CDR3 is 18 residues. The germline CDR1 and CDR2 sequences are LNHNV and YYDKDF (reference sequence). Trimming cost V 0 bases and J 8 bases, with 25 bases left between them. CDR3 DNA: TGTGCCACCAGCAGAGATTATTTTGGTGGGGGTGGGGGCAACGAAGCTTTCTTT. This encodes CATSRDYFGGGGGNEAFF.

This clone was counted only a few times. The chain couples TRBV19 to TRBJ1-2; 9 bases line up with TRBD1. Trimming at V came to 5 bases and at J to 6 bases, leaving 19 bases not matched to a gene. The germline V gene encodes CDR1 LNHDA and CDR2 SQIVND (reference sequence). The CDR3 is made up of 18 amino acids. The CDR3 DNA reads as TGTGCCAGTAGTGGTTGGGACAGGGTAAATTCCCGACGCAATGGCTACACCTTC. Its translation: CASSGWDRVNSRRNGYTF.

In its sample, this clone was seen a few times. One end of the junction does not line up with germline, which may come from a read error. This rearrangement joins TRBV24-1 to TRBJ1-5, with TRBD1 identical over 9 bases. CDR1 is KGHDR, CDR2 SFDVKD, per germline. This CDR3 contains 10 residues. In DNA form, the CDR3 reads TGTGCCACCCCAGGACAGGGGCAGGGATTT. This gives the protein CATPGQGQGF.

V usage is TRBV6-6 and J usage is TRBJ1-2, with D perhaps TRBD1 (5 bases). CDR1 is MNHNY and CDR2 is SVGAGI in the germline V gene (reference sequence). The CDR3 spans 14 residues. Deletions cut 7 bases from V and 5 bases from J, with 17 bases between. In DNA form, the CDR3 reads TGTGCCAGCATTCAAGGGGCCAGGGTTTATGGCTACACCTTC. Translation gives CASIQGARVYGYTF.

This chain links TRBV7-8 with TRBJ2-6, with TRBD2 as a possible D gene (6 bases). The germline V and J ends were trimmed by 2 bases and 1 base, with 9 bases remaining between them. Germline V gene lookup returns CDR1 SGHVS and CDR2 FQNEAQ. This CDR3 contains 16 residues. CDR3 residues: CASSLPGVSGANVLTF. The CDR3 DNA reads TGTGCCAGCAGCTTACCGGGGGTGTCTGGGGCCAACGTCCTGACTTTC.

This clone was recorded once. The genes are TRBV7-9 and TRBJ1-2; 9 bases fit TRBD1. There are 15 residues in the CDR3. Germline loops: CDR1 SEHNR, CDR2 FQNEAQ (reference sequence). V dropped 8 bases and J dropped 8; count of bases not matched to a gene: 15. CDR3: CASPGTGFLSRGYTF. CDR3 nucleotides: TGTGCCAGCCCCGGGACAGGGTTTTTATCGCGGGGCTACACCTTC. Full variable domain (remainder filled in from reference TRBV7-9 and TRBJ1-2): DTGVSQNPRHKITKRGQNVTFRCDPISEHNRLYWYRQTLGQGPEFLTYFQNEAQLEKSRLLSDRFSAERPKGSFSTLEIQRTEQGDSAMYLCASPGTGFLSRGYTFGSGTRLTVV.

The CDR3 loop is CASSYLIGGPDTGELFF. The CDR3 nucleotides are TGTGCCAGCAGTTACTTGATAGGGGGCCCAGACACCGGGGAGCTGTTTTTT. The rearrangement links TRBV6-2 or TRBV6-3 to TRBJ2-2, with 7 bases that match TRBD1. From germline, CDR1 is MNHEY and CDR2 SVGEGT. V trimming: 1 base; J trimming: 3 bases; junction bases outside the gene matches: 8. The CDR3 is made up of 17 amino acids.

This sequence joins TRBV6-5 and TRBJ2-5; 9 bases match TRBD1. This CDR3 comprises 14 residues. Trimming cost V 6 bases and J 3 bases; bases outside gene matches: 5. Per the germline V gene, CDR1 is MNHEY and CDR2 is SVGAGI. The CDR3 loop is CASRRRDREETQYF. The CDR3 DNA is TGTGCCAGCAGACGCCGGGACAGGGAAGAGACCCAGTACTTC.

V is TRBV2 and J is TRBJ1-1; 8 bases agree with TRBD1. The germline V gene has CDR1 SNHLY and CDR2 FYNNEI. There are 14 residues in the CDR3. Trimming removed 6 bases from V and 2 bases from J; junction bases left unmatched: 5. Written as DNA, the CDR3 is TGTGCCAGCAGCGTAGGGACAGGTAACACTGAAGCTTTCTTT. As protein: CASSVGTGNTEAFF.

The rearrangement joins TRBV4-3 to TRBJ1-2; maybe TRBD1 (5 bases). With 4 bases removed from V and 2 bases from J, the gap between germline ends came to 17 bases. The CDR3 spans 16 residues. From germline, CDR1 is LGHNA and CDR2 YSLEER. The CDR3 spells CASSRSWTPNNYGYTF. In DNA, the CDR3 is TGCGCCAGCAGCCGGTCGTGGACACCTAACAACTATGGCTACACCTTC.

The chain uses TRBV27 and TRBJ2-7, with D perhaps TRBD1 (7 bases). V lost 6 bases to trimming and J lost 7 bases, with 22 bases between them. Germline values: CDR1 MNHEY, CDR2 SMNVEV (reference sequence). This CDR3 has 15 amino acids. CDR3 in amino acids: CASSSRDRFPREQYF. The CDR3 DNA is TGTGCCAGCAGCTCGCGGGACAGATTTCCTAGGGAGCAGTACTTC.

The CDR3 DNA sequence: TGCGCCAGCAGTGAACGGAGGCCTCAAGAGACCCAGTACTTC. This translates into CASSERRPQETQYF. J is TRBJ2-5 and V is TRBV10-1, with D maybe TRBD2 (5 bases). V lost 3 bases to trimming and J lost 2 bases, with 10 bases between them. Germline-derived CDR1 and CDR2 are WNHNN and SYGVQD (reference sequence). This CDR3 is 14 amino acids long.